These 9 T cell receptor beta chains were all obtained from the same sample, sequenced in a study of T cell changes during pregnancy in multiple sclerosis. Method: immunoSEQ multiplex PCR; TCRdb's copy keeps in-frame clones and lacks some. The data show some 70,000 clones, with about 90% seen just once and roughly 2% held by the top ten. The sequenced sample was peripheral blood, obtained in the first trimester of pregnancy. Receptors originate from a female donor with multiple sclerosis, enrolled in a pregnancy study.

V and J are TRBV29-1 and TRBJ2-4; D remains ambiguous. CDR1 is SQVTM and CDR2 is ANQGSEA in the germline V gene. The CDR3 runs to 13 residues. V was trimmed by 6 bases and J by 1 base, leaving 10 bases between them. The CDR3 loop reads CSVGLRAKNIQYF. The CDR3 DNA reads TGCAGCGTCGGGTTACGGGCCAAAAACATTCAGTACTTC.

The chain uses TRBV29-1 and TRBJ2-7; possibly TRBD1 for D (6 bases). Per germline, CDR1 SQVTM and CDR2 ANQGSEA. There are 14 residues in the CDR3. Trimming shortened V by 5 bases and J by 3 bases, and 17 bases separated the two germline ends. The CDR3 nucleotides read TGCAGCGTTCAAAACACAGGGCCCTTCTACGAGCAGTACTTC. The encoded protein is CSVQNTGPFYEQYF.

The V call is TRBV7-3, the J call TRBJ1-4, with D uncertain. The V end lost 1 base, the J end lost 4 bases, and 7 bases lay between the germline ends. CDR1 and CDR2 from the germline V gene are SGHTA and FQGTGA. The CDR3 runs 14 residues. The CDR3: CASSLRSGNEKLFF. The CDR3 DNA reads TGTGCCAGCAGCTTAAGGTCAGGTAATGAAAAACTGTTTTTT.

V gene TRBV5-1 combines with J gene TRBJ1-1; 8 bases are shared with TRBD1. The CDR3 runs 14 residues. From germline, CDR1 is SGHRS and CDR2 YFSETQ. V lost 5 bases to trimming and J lost 6 bases; unmatched junction nucleotides: 9. Here the CDR3 reads CASRLETGVAEAFF. CDR3 in DNA: TGCGCCAGCAGGTTAGAGACAGGGGTGGCTGAAGCTTTCTTT.

V is TRBV30 and J is TRBJ2-1; a possible D gene is TRBD1 (8 bases). In germline, CDR1 is GTSNPN, CDR2 SVGIG (reference sequence). The CDR3 contains 15 residues. V gave up 3 bases and J gave up 5 bases, with 17 bases separating them. The CDR3 region is CAWSKGQGGDNEQFF. CDR3 nucleotide sequence: TGTGCCTGGAGCAAAGGACAGGGAGGGGACAATGAGCAGTTCTTC.

This clone was counted a few times. The chain combines TRBV30 with TRBJ2-1; the D gene is possibly TRBD1 (6 bases). CDR1 is GTSNPN and CDR2 is SVGIG in the germline V gene (reference sequence). The V end was cut by 1 base, the J end by 9 bases, with 19 bases between. The CDR3 extends over 15 amino acids. The CDR3 loop is CAWSGDNALGSEQFF. CDR3 sequence (DNA): TGTGCCTGGAGTGGGGACAATGCCCTTGGTAGTGAGCAGTTCTTC.

The chain uses TRBV29-1 and TRBJ2-3; D is uncertain. The germline CDR1 and CDR2 sequences are SQVTM and ANQGSEA. The CDR3 spans 12 residues. Trimming shortened V by 8 bases and J by 0 bases, and 9 bases separated the two germline ends. This CDR3 reads CSLAQSTDTQYF. The CDR3 DNA follows: TGCAGCCTTGCCCAAAGCACAGATACGCAGTATTTT.

The rearrangement links TRBV7-3 to TRBJ2-2, with a weak D call TRBD1 (5 bases). Trimming left V 5 bases short and J 5 bases short, with 9 bases between. Looked up from germline, CDR1 is SGHTA and CDR2 is FQGTGA. This CDR3 is built from 13 residues. The CDR3 nucleotides are TGTGCCAGCAGCGCCAGGGAAACCGGGGAGCTGTTTTTT. The encoded protein is CASSARETGELFF. Full variable domain (rest looked up from reference TRBV7-3 and TRBJ2-2): GAGVSQTPSNKVTEKGKYVELRCDPISGHTALYWYRQSLGQGPEFLIYFQGTGAADDSGLPNDRFFAVRPEGSVSTLKIQRTERGDSAVYLCASSARETGELFFGEGSRLTVL.

This chain uses TRBV18 with TRBJ1-4, with 8 bases aligning to TRBD1. Germline CDR1 reads KGHSH; CDR2 reads LQKENI. CDR3 length: 14 amino acids. V was pared by 6 bases and J by 4 bases, with 4 bases of the junction left unmatched. The CDR3 DNA is TGTGCCAGCTCTCCAGGGGGCGATAATGAAAAACTGTTTTTT. It specifies CASSPGGDNEKLFF. Combining the CDR3 with reference TRBV18 and TRBJ1-4 gives the whole variable domain NAGVMQNPRHLVRRRGQEARLRCSPMKGHSHVYWYRQLPEEGLKFMVYLQKENIIDESGMPKERFSAEFPKEGPSILRIQQVVRGDSAAYFCASSPGGDNEKLFFGSGTQLSVL.